This paragraph reports one TCR beta chain. Its antigen is unknown. No base qualities exist here, and no much larger clone lies one base off it. Whole blood was collected in K2EDTA tubes by collaborating institutions according to the institutions' own protocols. Collaborator samples were shipped for TCRbeta analysis as frozen whole blood, isolated PBMCs, or DNA extracted from either sample type. This sample is part of a study of blood T cell repertoires in COVID-19 (dated by TCRdb to the early 2020s). Study-level background: Collaborator samples came from the United States, Italy and Spain and covered acute and convalescent phases of COVID-19. The prospective study material was composed of cDNA or gDNA derived from T cells, B-cell-depleted T cells, or PBMCs. Deeply sampled blood TCRbeta repertoires from subjects exposed to, actively infected with, or recovered from COVID-19 were included in the dataset. A freely available public database, intended as a resource for researchers studying the immune response to SARS-CoV-2, is where the repertoires were released. The samples were drawn from two sources: the first 160 participants of the ongoing ImmuneRACE study, and 1,254 subjects contributed by 6 global collaborators. A de-identified subject ID, COVID-19 status, age in years and sex were almost always included in the sample metadata. Where available, HLA class I and class II types were taken from metadata supplied by the sample provider and were not determined by assay-based typing.

The immunoSEQ Assay, a bias-controlled multiplex PCR, was used to amplify TCRbeta CDR3 regions from genomic DNA. Per the source publication's procedure: The number of nucleated cells in each sample was estimated from the amplification of reference gene primers within the assay. To quantify the absolute abundance of each unique TCRbeta CDR3 rearrangement, sequence reads were collapsed and filtered. Productive Simpson clonality was computed per sample as the square root of Simpson's diversity index over productive rearrangements. Imported from immuneACCESS, the table was reduced by TCRdb to in-frame sequences with V and J called. These copies leave out some clones; in studies compared against another copy, an unresolved V gene accounts for under half, and the cause of the remainder is not known. D and trimming come from the DNA, and the V and J calls and clone size come from that table. This sample has 100,000 to 150,000 clones in its table, and roughly 82% of those were observed once. The top ten constitute roughly 4.9% of the sample.

General conclusions and limits of the study: The quantity of clinical and demographic metadata differed by source and by participant and was supplied without curation.

This receptor was obtained from a human donor in a cohort sampled during active COVID-19. Specimen: peripheral blood.

The bases read TGTGCCAGCAGCCGGACAGGAATTTATGGCTACACCTTC. The resulting protein is CASSRTGIYGYTF. The rearrangement joined TRBV6-5 to TRBJ1-2; 7 nucleotides in the junction match TRBD1. V has 6 bases trimmed and J has 5 bases trimmed; junction bases matching no gene number 6. The cysteine opens and the phenylalanine closes a CDR3 of 13 amino acids. Left in the record is the CDR3 DNA by itself, 39 bases read in frame from the first base. The germline V gene gives CDR1 as MNHEY and CDR2 as SVGAGI.